This record covers a single TCR beta chain. The source of the sample is a study of T cell changes during pregnancy in multiple sclerosis. V lost 5 bases, J lost 7 bases, and 21 bases lay in between. Germline loops: CDR1 SNHLY, CDR2 FYNNEI. This CDR3 comprises 15 residues. Here immunoSEQ multiplex PCR was the method, and the copy in TCRdb shows in-frame clones only, minus some. The table records 83,000 or so clones, approximately 95% of them present only once. The clonotype comes from a female donor in good health, enrolled as a control in a pregnancy study. V gene TRBV2 combines with J gene TRBJ2-7, with D possibly matching TRBD2 (6 bases). The material sequenced was peripheral blood, taken after pregnancy. The CDR3 DNA reads TGTGCCAGCAGTTTATACGGTCGGCTTGGAGGGGAGCAGTACTTC. Amino acid sequence: CASSLYGRLGGEQYF.